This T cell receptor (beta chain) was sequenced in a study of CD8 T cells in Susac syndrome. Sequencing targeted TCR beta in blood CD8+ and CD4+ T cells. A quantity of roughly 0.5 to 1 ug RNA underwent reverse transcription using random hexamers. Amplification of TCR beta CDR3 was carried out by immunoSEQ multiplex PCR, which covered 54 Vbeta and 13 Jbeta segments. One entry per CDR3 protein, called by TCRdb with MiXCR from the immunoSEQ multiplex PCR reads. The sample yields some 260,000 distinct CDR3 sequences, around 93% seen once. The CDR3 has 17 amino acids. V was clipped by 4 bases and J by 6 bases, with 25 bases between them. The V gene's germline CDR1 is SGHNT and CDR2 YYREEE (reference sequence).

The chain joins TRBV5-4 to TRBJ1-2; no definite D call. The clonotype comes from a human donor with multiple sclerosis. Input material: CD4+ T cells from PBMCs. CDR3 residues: CASSPPPGPTGGHGYTF. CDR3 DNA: TGTGCCAGCAGCCCCCCACCCGGGCCTACTGGTGGCCATGGCTACACCTTC. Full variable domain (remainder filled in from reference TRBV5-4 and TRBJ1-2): ETGVTQSPTHLIKTRGQQVTLRCSSQSGHNTVSWYQQALGQGPQFIFQYYREEENGRGNFPPRFSGLQFPNYSSELNVNALELDDSALYLCASSPPPGPTGGHGYTFGSGTRLTVV.